This entry is about one T cell receptor (beta chain). Its antigen is as yet unknown. This sample stems from a study of T cell repertoires in cytomegalovirus infection. TCRdb reanalysed the reads using MiXCR and keeps one entry per CDR3 protein. The sample shows a few hundred thousand distinct CDR3 sequences, 22% of them seen only once. Study findings and constraints: CMV-specific HLA-C-restricted TCR beta clonotypes dominated the ex vivo response.

The germline V gene has CDR1 DFQATT and CDR2 SNEGSKA (reference sequence). CDR3 size: 10 residues. Trimming removed 0 bases at V and 9 bases at J, with 3 bases between. This receptor was identified in a human donor in good health (CMV status not recorded). Some clones in this sample may be carry-over from other donors' samples. The chain employs TRBV20-1 and TRBJ2-1; D remains unclear. The source material was cultured PBMCs, sampled from culture after CMV antigen stimulation. The CDR3 coding sequence is TGCAGTGCTAGAGATTTTGAGCAGTTCTTC. Translating it yields CSARDFEQFF.